Described below is a single TCR beta chain sequence and its context. The antigen remains unidentified. This entry belongs to a study of PD-1 blockade in classical Hodgkin lymphoma. The wider study: Patients were given intravenous nivolumab, 3 mg/kg, every 2 weeks. Study-wide results and caveats: With respect to the repertoire differences, their causes, possibly disease activity or prior therapy, remain undefined. By C4D1 there was a significant rise in CD4+ TCR diversity but not in CD8+ TCR diversity. Complete responders' diversity at baseline resembled that of newly diagnosed patients.

Patients all relapsed after autologous stem cell transplantation, and there was variation in brentuximab vedotin exposure. Germline CDR1 and CDR2: MGHDK and SYGVNS. The CDR3 is 14 residues long. V was pared by 4 bases and J by 8 bases, with 8 bases of the junction left unmatched. The protocol was immunoSEQ multiplex PCR, while the TCRdb copy is restricted to in-frame clones and leaves out a portion. This sample yields 66,000 or so clones, of which 71% are seen a single time; approximately 9% belongs to the top ten. The chain couples TRBV25-1 to TRBJ1-2, with TRBD1 matching 9 bases. The sample was peripheral blood mononuclear cells (PBMCs), taken before the second cycle of nivolumab. This receptor was identified in a human donor with classical Hodgkin lymphoma. CDR3 in amino acids: CASSALDRGIGYTF. As DNA, the CDR3 is TGTGCCAGCAGTGCCCTGGACAGGGGAATAGGCTACACCTTC.